A selection of T cell receptor beta chains follows, all from one sample in a study of blood T cell repertoires in COVID-19. Sequencing used immunoSEQ multiplex PCR; TCRdb keeps in-frame clones, though not all of them. The sample carries some 70,000 clones, roughly four fifths recorded once. Sequenced input: peripheral blood. These receptors came from a man in his fifties or sixties with COVID-19, enrolled during active disease. Both conserved end residues are part of each CDR3. A D gene is named only where the DNA matches it firmly. A row's size may be missing; if present it is once, few, many or a size class.

abundance: few
j_gene: TRBJ1-6
v_gene: TRBV19
d_gene: NA
CDR3nt: TGTGCCAGTAGTATAACAGGAGGGAATTCACCCCTCCACTTT
CDR3aa: CASSITGGNSPLHF

abundance: NA
j_gene: TRBJ2-7
v_gene: TRBV5-1
d_gene: NA
CDR3nt: TGCGCCAGCAACGATGACAGACGCGAGCAGTACTTC
CDR3aa: CASNDDRREQYF

abundance: NA
j_gene: TRBJ2-5
v_gene: TRBV2
d_gene: TRBD2
CDR3nt: TGTGCCAGCAATCTGGGCCTAGCGGGAGGACAAGAGACCCAGTACTTC
CDR3aa: CASNLGLAGGQETQYF

abundance: NA
j_gene: TRBJ2-2
v_gene: TRBV5-4
d_gene: NA
CDR3nt: TGTGCCAGCAGCGGGGAGGTAGCGAGCACCGGGGAGCTGTTTTTT
CDR3aa: CASSGEVASTGELFF

abundance: NA
j_gene: TRBJ2-4
v_gene: TRBV13
d_gene: TRBD2
CDR3nt: TGTGCCAGCAGCTTTCGGCTAGCGGGAGAGTTAGCCAAAAACATTCAGTACTTC
CDR3aa: CASSFRLAGELAKNIQYF

abundance: NA
j_gene: TRBJ1-4
v_gene: TRBV7-6
d_gene: NA
CDR3nt: TGTGCCAGCAGCTTTAATTTTGGGGCAGGGTTGGAAAAACTGTTTTTT
CDR3aa: CASSFNFGAGLEKLFF

abundance: NA
j_gene: TRBJ1-2
v_gene: TRBV5-6
d_gene: NA
CDR3nt: TGTGCCAGCAGAGTGGGCAACTATGGCTACACCTTC
CDR3aa: CASRVGNYGYTF

abundance: NA
j_gene: TRBJ2-2
v_gene: TRBV7-3
d_gene: TRBD2
CDR3nt: TGTGCCAGCAGCTTCCTAGCGGGAGAGGCCGGGGAGCTGTTTTTT
CDR3aa: CASSFLAGEAGELFF

abundance: NA
j_gene: TRBJ2-7
v_gene: TRBV18
d_gene: NA
CDR3nt: TGTGCCAGCTCACCGACCCGGGACACGGCATCCTTTGAGCAGTACTTC
CDR3aa: CASSPTRDTASFEQYF

abundance: NA
j_gene: TRBJ2-1
v_gene: TRBV7-6
d_gene: NA
CDR3nt: TGTGCCAGCAGCTTAGTTAGCGATGAGCAGTTCTTC
CDR3aa: CASSLVSDEQFF

abundance: NA
j_gene: TRBJ1-5
v_gene: TRBV23-1
d_gene: TRBD1
CDR3nt: TGCGCCAGCAGCCAAGGGGACAGGGGGCTTAATCAGCCCCAGCATTTT
CDR3aa: CASSQGDRGLNQPQHF

abundance: NA
j_gene: TRBJ2-1
v_gene: TRBV7-9
d_gene: NA
CDR3nt: TGTGCCAGCAGCCCGACAAATGAGCAGTTCTTC
CDR3aa: CASSPTNEQFF

abundance: NA
j_gene: TRBJ2-7
v_gene: TRBV23-1
d_gene: NA
CDR3nt: TGCGCCAGCAGTCAATCCTCCGGACACTTGACACACCTATACGAGCAGTACTTC
CDR3aa: CASSQSSGHLTHLYEQYF

abundance: NA
j_gene: TRBJ2-5
v_gene: TRBV2
d_gene: TRBD2
CDR3nt: TGTGCCAGCAACATCGCGGGACTATCCCAAGAGACCCAGTACTTC
CDR3aa: CASNIAGLSQETQYF

abundance: NA
j_gene: TRBJ2-5
v_gene: TRBV11-2
d_gene: NA
CDR3nt: TGTGCCAGCAGCTTAGTGGGGGCCCAAGAGACCCAGTACTTC
CDR3aa: CASSLVGAQETQYF

abundance: NA
j_gene: TRBJ1-3
v_gene: TRBV21-1
d_gene: NA
CDR3nt: TGTGCCAGCAGCAAAGGGACAGGTAGAGACACCATATATTTT
CDR3aa: CASSKGTGRDTIYF

abundance: NA
j_gene: TRBJ2-7
v_gene: TRBV4-1
d_gene: NA
CDR3nt: TGCGCCAGCAGCCAAGTCAGCTCCTACGAGCAGTACTTC
CDR3aa: CASSQVSSYEQYF

abundance: NA
j_gene: TRBJ2-1
v_gene: TRBV29-1
d_gene: TRBD2
CDR3nt: TGCAGCGCCCGGACTAGCGGGAGAGGAAATGAGCAGTTCTTC
CDR3aa: CSARTSGRGNEQFF

abundance: NA
j_gene: TRBJ2-2
v_gene: TRBV24-1
d_gene: NA
CDR3nt: TGTGCCACCAGTGACCCTCGGAACACCGGGGAGCTGTTTTTT
CDR3aa: CATSDPRNTGELFF

abundance: NA
j_gene: TRBJ2-5
v_gene: TRBV28
d_gene: NA
CDR3nt: TGTGCCACCCTTGGGACAGCGGGGGCCCAAGAGACCCAGTACTTC
CDR3aa: CATLGTAGAQETQYF

abundance: NA
j_gene: TRBJ2-2
v_gene: TRBV11-3
d_gene: TRBD1
CDR3nt: TGTGCCAGCAGACCAGGGGGGAACACCGGGGAGCTGTTTTTT
CDR3aa: CASRPGGNTGELFF

abundance: NA
j_gene: TRBJ2-7
v_gene: TRBV20-1
d_gene: NA
CDR3nt: TGCAGTGCTAGTTCGCCTAGCCCCCCGGGGGAGCAGTACTTC
CDR3aa: CSASSPSPPGEQYF

abundance: many
j_gene: TRBJ2-3
v_gene: TRBV12-3/TRBV12-4
d_gene: NA
CDR3nt: TGTGCCAGCAGTGTCACTAGGGATACGCAGTATTTT
CDR3aa: CASSVTRDTQYF

abundance: NA
j_gene: TRBJ2-7
v_gene: TRBV6-5
d_gene: NA
CDR3nt: TGTGCCACCAACAGGGAGCCAGGGCCCTACGAGCAGTACTTC
CDR3aa: CATNREPGPYEQYF

abundance: NA
j_gene: TRBJ2-5
v_gene: TRBV5-4
d_gene: TRBD2
CDR3nt: TGTGCCAGCAGCACGCGGACTAGCGGGAGTTTAGAGACCCAGTACTTC
CDR3aa: CASSTRTSGSLETQYF

abundance: NA
j_gene: TRBJ1-2
v_gene: TRBV18
d_gene: TRBD1
CDR3nt: TGTGCCAGCTCACCATCGTCCGAGTCGACAGGGGGCGGCTACACCTTC
CDR3aa: CASSPSSESTGGGYTF

abundance: few
j_gene: TRBJ2-7
v_gene: TRBV7-3
d_gene: TRBD1
CDR3nt: TGTGCCAGCAGCTACGGACAGGGTCCCTACGAGCAGTACTTC
CDR3aa: CASSYGQGPYEQYF

abundance: NA
j_gene: TRBJ2-7
v_gene: TRBV25-1
d_gene: NA
CDR3nt: TGTGCCAGCAGTGAATATTTGGACCAGGCGGGAGAGCAGTACTTC
CDR3aa: CASSEYLDQAGEQYF

abundance: NA
j_gene: TRBJ1-6
v_gene: TRBV4-1
d_gene: NA
CDR3nt: TGCGCCAGCAGCCAAGTGACATCGCTTACTTCACCCCTCCACTTT
CDR3aa: CASSQVTSLTSPLHF

abundance: NA
j_gene: TRBJ2-7
v_gene: TRBV5-1
d_gene: TRBD1
CDR3nt: TGCGCCAGCAGCTCGGGACAGGGCACTTGGTACGAGCAGTACTTC
CDR3aa: CASSSGQGTWYEQYF

abundance: NA
j_gene: TRBJ2-3
v_gene: TRBV9
d_gene: TRBD2
CDR3nt: TGTGCCAGCAGCGTAACGACTAGCGGGAAAACAGATACGCAGTATTTT
CDR3aa: CASSVTTSGKTDTQYF

abundance: NA
j_gene: TRBJ1-1
v_gene: TRBV6-5
d_gene: NA
CDR3nt: TGTGCCAGCAGTTCCCGGATGGGACTTCTGAACACTGAAGCTTTCTTT
CDR3aa: CASSSRMGLLNTEAFF

abundance: NA
j_gene: TRBJ2-7
v_gene: TRBV10-3
d_gene: TRBD2
CDR3nt: TGTGCCATCAGCAGCGGGGGGAGCTCCTACGAGCAGTACTTC
CDR3aa: CAISSGGSSYEQYF

abundance: NA
j_gene: TRBJ1-6
v_gene: TRBV7-3
d_gene: NA
CDR3nt: TGTGCCAGCAGCCTTACAGGGTCCACACCCCTCCACTTT
CDR3aa: CASSLTGSTPLHF

abundance: NA
j_gene: TRBJ2-7
v_gene: TRBV25-1
d_gene: NA
CDR3nt: TGTGCCAGCAGTGACCCTTGGAGCTCCTACGAGCAGTACTTC
CDR3aa: CASSDPWSSYEQYF

abundance: once
j_gene: TRBJ1-1
v_gene: TRBV28
d_gene: NA
CDR3nt: TGTGCCAGCAGTCAAGCGCGCCCGAACACTGAAGCTTTCTTT
CDR3aa: CASSQARPNTEAFF

abundance: NA
j_gene: TRBJ2-5
v_gene: TRBV3-1/TRBV3-2
d_gene: TRBD2
CDR3nt: TGTGCCAGCAGCCTCAGGGCCAGCGGGGGGATGGAGACCCAGTACTTC
CDR3aa: CASSLRASGGMETQYF

abundance: NA
j_gene: TRBJ2-2
v_gene: TRBV5-1
d_gene: NA
CDR3nt: TGCGCCAGCAGCTTGGGGCAGGGGAACACCGGGGAGCTGTTTTTT
CDR3aa: CASSLGQGNTGELFF

abundance: NA
j_gene: TRBJ2-7
v_gene: TRBV28
d_gene: NA
CDR3nt: TGTGCCAGCAGTTTAGGGGGCCGGGGACCCTACGAGCAGTACTTC
CDR3aa: CASSLGGRGPYEQYF

abundance: NA
j_gene: TRBJ2-7
v_gene: TRBV19
d_gene: NA
CDR3nt: TGTGCCAGTAGTGGGGGACGCGGACTATCCTACGAGCAGTACTTC
CDR3aa: CASSGGRGLSYEQYF

abundance: NA
j_gene: TRBJ2-5
v_gene: TRBV11-2
d_gene: NA
CDR3nt: TGTGCCAGCAGCTTTTTGACTACCCCCCAAGAGACCCAGTACTTC
CDR3aa: CASSFLTTPQETQYF

abundance: NA
j_gene: TRBJ1-6
v_gene: TRBV19
d_gene: TRBD1
CDR3nt: TGTGCCAGTAGAGGCGGCAGGGGGATCGTTGGGCAGAATTCACCCCTCCACTTT
CDR3aa: CASRGGRGIVGQNSPLHF

abundance: NA
j_gene: TRBJ2-7
v_gene: TRBV6-1
d_gene: TRBD1
CDR3nt: TGTGCCAGCAGTGAAACTTGGACGACCGGGACAGGAAACTACGAGCAGTACTTC
CDR3aa: CASSETWTTGTGNYEQYF

abundance: NA
j_gene: TRBJ1-2
v_gene: TRBV19
d_gene: NA
CDR3nt: TGTGCCAGTAGTTCTCGACAGGTATTCTATGGCTACACCTTC
CDR3aa: CASSSRQVFYGYTF

abundance: NA
j_gene: TRBJ2-7
v_gene: TRBV11-2
d_gene: NA
CDR3nt: TGTGCCAGCAGCTCCACACAGGGCCACGAGCAGTACTTC
CDR3aa: CASSSTQGHEQYF

abundance: NA
j_gene: TRBJ2-1
v_gene: TRBV6-1
d_gene: NA
CDR3nt: TGTGCCAGCAGTGAAGGCACGAGCTCCTACAATGAGCAGTTCTTC
CDR3aa: CASSEGTSSYNEQFF

abundance: NA
j_gene: TRBJ1-1
v_gene: TRBV11-1
d_gene: NA
CDR3nt: TGTGCCAGCAGCCCCCCCAGAAGACGGAGGACTGAAGCTTTCTTT
CDR3aa: CASSPPRRRRTEAFF

abundance: NA
j_gene: TRBJ2-1
v_gene: TRBV24-1
d_gene: TRBD2
CDR3nt: TGTGCCACCAGTGCGGGTAGCGGGATGGAGCAGTTCTTC
CDR3aa: CATSAGSGMEQFF

abundance: NA
j_gene: TRBJ2-6
v_gene: TRBV6-5
d_gene: NA
CDR3nt: TGTGCCAGCAGTCAGGGCGTCTCTGGGGCCAACGTCCTGACTTTC
CDR3aa: CASSQGVSGANVLTF